The clone carrying this T cell receptor beta chain came up once. The data were produced by immunoSEQ multiplex PCR, yet TCRdb's version contains in-frame clones alone and is incomplete. The table has some 330,000 clones, about nine tenths seen once. This entry belongs to a study of cytomegalovirus exposure and HLA in healthy donors. This CDR3 has 15 amino acids. After removal of 6 bases from V and 1 base from J, the junction contained 8 bases not matched to a gene. Looked up from germline, CDR1 is MNHEY and CDR2 is SVGAGI. Source material: PBMCs. The clonotype was recovered from a woman in her late teens or twenties in good health and CMV-seronegative. The rearrangement joins TRBV6-5 to TRBJ1-2; 7 bases match TRBD1. CDR3 amino acids: CASSPYQGDNYGYTF. In DNA form, the CDR3 reads TGTGCCAGCAGCCCCTACCAGGGGGATAACTATGGCTACACCTTC.